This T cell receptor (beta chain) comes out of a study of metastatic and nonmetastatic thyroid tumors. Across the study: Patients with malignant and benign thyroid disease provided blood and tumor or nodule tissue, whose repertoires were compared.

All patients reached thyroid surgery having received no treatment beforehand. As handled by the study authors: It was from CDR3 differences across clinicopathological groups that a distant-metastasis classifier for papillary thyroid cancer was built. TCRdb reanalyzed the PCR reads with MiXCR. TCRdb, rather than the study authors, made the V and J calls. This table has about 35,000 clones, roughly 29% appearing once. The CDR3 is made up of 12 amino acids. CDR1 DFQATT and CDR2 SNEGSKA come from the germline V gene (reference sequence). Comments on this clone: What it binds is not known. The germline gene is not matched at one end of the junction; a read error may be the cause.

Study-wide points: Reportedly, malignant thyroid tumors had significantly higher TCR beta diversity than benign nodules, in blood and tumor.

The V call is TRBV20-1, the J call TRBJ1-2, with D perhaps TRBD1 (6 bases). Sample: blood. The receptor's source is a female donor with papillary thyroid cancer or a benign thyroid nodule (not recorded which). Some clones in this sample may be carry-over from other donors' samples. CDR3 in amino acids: CSARVTDRRKIF. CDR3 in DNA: TGCAGTGCTAGAGTTACCGACAGGCGGAAAATCTTC.